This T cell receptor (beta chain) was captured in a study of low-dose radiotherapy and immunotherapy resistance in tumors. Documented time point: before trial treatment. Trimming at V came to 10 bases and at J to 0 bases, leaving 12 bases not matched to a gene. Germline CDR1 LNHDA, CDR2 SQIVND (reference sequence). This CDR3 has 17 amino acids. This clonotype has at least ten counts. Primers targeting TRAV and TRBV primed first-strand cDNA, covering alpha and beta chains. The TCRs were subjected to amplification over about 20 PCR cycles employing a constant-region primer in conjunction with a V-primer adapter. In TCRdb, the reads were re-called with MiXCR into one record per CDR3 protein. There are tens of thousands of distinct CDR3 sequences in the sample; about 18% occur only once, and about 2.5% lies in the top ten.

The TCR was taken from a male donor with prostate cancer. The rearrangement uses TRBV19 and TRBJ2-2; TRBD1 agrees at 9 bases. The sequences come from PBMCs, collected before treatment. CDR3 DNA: TGTGCCACTACCGACAGGGGGAACCCCGCGAACACCGGGGAGCTGTTTTTT. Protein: CATTDRGNPANTGELFF.